This T cell receptor beta chain comes out of a study of CD8+CD57+ T cells in acquired aplastic anemia. Genomic DNA provided the template from which TCR beta VDJ and CDR3 profiles were obtained. From the reads, TCRdb called clonotypes with MiXCR, one entry per CDR3 protein. The profile shows roughly 170,000 distinct CDR3 sequences, around 50% of them singletons. Patients included in sequencing had previously demonstrated CD8+CD57+ cell expansion by flow cytometry. Blood came from patients not yet given any therapy. Germline V gene data show CDR1 as LNHNV and CDR2 as YYDKDF (reference sequence). The CDR3 extends over 13 amino acids. V gave up 5 bases and J gave up 11 bases, with 16 bases separating them.

The rearrangement links TRBV15 to TRBJ1-5, with D unresolved. This clonotype originated in a human donor with aplastic anemia. The specimen was sorted CD4+, CD8+, or CD8+CD57+ T cells (not recorded which) from PBMCs. CDR3 DNA sequence: TGTGCCACCAGCGGGTCAGACCTCGGGACCCAGCATTTT. As protein: CATSGSDLGTQHF.